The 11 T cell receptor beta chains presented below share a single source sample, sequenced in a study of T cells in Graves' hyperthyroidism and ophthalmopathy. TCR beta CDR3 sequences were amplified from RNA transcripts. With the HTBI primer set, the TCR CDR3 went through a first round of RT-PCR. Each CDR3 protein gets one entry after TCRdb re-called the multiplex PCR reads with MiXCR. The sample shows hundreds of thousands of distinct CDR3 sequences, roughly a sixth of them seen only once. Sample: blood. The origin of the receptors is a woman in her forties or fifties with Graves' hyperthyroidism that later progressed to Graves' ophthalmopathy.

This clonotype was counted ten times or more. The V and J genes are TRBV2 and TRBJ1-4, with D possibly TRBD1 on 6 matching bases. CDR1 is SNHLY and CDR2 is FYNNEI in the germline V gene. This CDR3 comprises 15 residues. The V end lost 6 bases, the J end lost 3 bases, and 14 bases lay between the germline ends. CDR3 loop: CASRPRDNSNEKLFF. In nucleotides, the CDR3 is TGTGCCAGCAGGCCCCGGGACAATTCTAATGAAAAACTGTTTTTT.

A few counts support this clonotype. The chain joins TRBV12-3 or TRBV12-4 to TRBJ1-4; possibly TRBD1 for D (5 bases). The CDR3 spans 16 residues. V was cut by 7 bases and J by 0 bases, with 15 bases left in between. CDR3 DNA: TGTGCCAGCATGGAAGGGGAGCGGGCAACTAATGAAAAACTGTTTTTT. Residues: CASMEGERATNEKLFF.

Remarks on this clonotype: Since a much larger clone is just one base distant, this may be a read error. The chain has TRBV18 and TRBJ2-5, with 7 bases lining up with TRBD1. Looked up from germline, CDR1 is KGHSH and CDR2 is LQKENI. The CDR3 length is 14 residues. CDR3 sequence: CASPPGTVQETQYF. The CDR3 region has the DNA TGTGCCAGCCCACCCGGGACAGTCCAAGAGACCCAGTACTTC.

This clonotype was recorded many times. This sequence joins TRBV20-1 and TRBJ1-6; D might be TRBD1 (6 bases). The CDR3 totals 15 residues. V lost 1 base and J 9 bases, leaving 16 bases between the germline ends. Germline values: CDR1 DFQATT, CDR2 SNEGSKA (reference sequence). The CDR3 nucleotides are TGCAGTGCTAGAGCTGGCTTGGGGGGGCGTTCACCCCTCCACTTT. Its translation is CSARAGLGGRSPLHF.

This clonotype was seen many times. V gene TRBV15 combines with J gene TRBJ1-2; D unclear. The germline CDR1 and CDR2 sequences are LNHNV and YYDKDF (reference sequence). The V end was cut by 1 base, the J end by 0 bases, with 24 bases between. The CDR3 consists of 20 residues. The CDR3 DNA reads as TGTGCCACCAGCAGAGGGCCGTCCCCGGTAGGGTCGGGCCCTAACTATGGCTACACCTTC. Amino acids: CATSRGPSPVGSGPNYGYTF.

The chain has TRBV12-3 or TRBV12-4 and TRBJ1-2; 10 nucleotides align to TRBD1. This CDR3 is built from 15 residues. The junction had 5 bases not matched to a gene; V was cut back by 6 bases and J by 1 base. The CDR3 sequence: CASRGTGVFNYGYTF. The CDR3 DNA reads TGTGCCAGCAGGGGGACAGGGGTCTTTAACTATGGCTACACCTTC.

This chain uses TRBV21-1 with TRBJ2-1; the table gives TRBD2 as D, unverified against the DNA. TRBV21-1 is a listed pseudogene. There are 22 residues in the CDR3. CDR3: CASSFDNFGLAGGGRSYNEQFF. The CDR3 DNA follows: TGTGCCAGCAGCTTTGACAACTTCGGACTAGCGGGAGGAGGTCGCTCTTACAATGAGCAGTTCTTC.

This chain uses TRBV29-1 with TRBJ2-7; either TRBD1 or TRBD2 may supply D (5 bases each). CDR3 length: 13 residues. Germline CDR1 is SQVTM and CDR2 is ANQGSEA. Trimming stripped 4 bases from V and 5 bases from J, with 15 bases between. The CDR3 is CSVARGSLHEQYF. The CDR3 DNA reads TGCAGCGTTGCGAGGGGCTCCCTCCACGAGCAGTACTTC.

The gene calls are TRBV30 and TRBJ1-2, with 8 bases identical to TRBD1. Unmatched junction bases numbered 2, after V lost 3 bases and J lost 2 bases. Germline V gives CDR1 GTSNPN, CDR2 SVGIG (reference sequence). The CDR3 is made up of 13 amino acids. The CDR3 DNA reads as TGTGCCTGGAGCAGACAGGGGAACTATGGCTACACCTTC. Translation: CAWSRQGNYGYTF.

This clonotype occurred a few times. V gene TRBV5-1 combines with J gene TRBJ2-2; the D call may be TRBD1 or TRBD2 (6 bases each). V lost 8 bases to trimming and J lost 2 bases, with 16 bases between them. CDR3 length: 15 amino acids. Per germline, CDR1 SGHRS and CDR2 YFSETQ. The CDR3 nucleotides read TGCGCCAGTACCATGAGGGGGGTTAACACCGGGGAGCTGTTTTTT. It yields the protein CASTMRGVNTGELFF.

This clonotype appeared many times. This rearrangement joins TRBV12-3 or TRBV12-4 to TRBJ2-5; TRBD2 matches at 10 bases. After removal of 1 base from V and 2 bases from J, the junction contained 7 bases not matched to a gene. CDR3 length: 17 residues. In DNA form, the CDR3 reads TGTGCCAGCAGTTTAGTCGCCACTAGCGGGGCACAAGAGACCCAGTACTTC. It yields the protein CASSLVATSGAQETQYF.